Below are 24 T cell receptor beta chains sequenced from a single sample in a study of T cell changes during pregnancy in multiple sclerosis (dated by TCRdb to 2018 to 2020). Receptor amplification or capture employed the immunoSEQ multiplex PCR assay. TCRdb mirrors the immuneACCESS table, restricted to in-frame sequences. Some clones are absent from its copies; in checked studies, under half trace to an unresolved V gene, and the reason for the others is unknown. Counted in this sample were about 56,000 clones; roughly 91% of them appeared once. The top ten clones comprise around 0.48% of the sample. The sequencing here drew on CD4+ T cells from peripheral blood mononuclear cells, taken in the third trimester of pregnancy. The receptors were gathered from a female donor with multiple sclerosis, enrolled in a pregnancy study.

The V gene is TRBV5-6, the J gene TRBJ2-1, with a tentative D call TRBD2 (6 bases). The length of the CDR3 is 15 residues. Germline V gene sequence: CDR1 SGHDT, CDR2 YYEEEE. V lost 2 bases, J lost 5 bases, and 14 bases lay in between. The CDR3 reads CASSFGLAKDNEQFF. The CDR3 DNA sequence: TGTGCCAGCAGCTTTGGGCTAGCGAAAGACAATGAGCAGTTCTTC.

This sequence joins TRBV5-6 and TRBJ1-2; tentatively, D is TRBD1 (6 bases). Deletions cut 2 bases from V and 8 bases from J, with 13 bases between. CDR1 is SGHDT, CDR2 YYEEEE, per germline. The CDR3 runs 13 residues. The CDR3 DNA reads as TGTGCCAGCAGCTTTTTCAGGGGTGAGGGCTACACCTTC. Translated: CASSFFRGEGYTF.

The V gene is TRBV5-1, the J gene TRBJ2-2, with D possibly TRBD1 on 6 matching bases. V lost 4 bases to trimming and J lost 3 bases, with 22 bases between them. Germline CDR1 reads SGHRS; CDR2 reads YFSETQ. CDR3 length: 18 residues. CDR3 protein: CASSPRSGDPSHTGELFF. The CDR3, as DNA: TGCGCCAGCAGCCCGAGATCAGGGGATCCATCCCACACCGGGGAGCTGTTTTTT.

The gene calls are TRBV6-1 and TRBJ2-7; 7 nucleotides match TRBD1. V dropped 6 bases and J dropped 3; count of bases not matched to a gene: 5. CDR1 and CDR2 (germline): MNHNS, SASEGT. This CDR3 has 13 residues. Here the CDR3 DNA reads TGTGCCAGCAGAACCGGGACAGTCTACGAGCAGTACTTC. It yields the protein CASRTGTVYEQYF.

The CDR3 sequence is CASSLDPSFRVAYEQYF. DNA for the CDR3: TGTGCCAGCAGCTTAGATCCGTCGTTCAGGGTGGCCTACGAGCAGTACTTC. The chain uses TRBV11-2 and TRBJ2-7, with a tentative D call TRBD1 (5 bases). This CDR3 has 17 amino acids. Trimming shortened V by 0 bases and J by 2 bases, and 17 bases separated the two germline ends. Germline V lookup: CDR1 SGHAT, CDR2 FQNNGV.

In this sample, this clone turned up once. The chain is built from TRBV25-1 and TRBJ2-2, with no clear D. This CDR3 is built from 13 residues. V lost 3 bases, J lost 2 bases, and 4 bases lay in between. Germline V gives CDR1 MGHDK, CDR2 SYGVNS. The CDR3 DNA reads as TGTGCCAGCAGTGACAAAAACACCGGGGAGCTGTTTTTT. Translation gives CASSDKNTGELFF.

V usage is TRBV7-6 and J usage is TRBJ2-7; 7 nucleotides align to TRBD2. Per the germline V gene, CDR1 is SGHVS and CDR2 is FNYEAQ. The J segment lost 4 bases and the V segment lost 5 bases, leaving 11 bases of the junction unmatched. The CDR3 has 15 amino acids. The CDR3 nucleotides are TGTGCCAGCAGCCTCCGTCCAGCGGGGCTTTACGAGCAGTACTTC. Its protein product is CASSLRPAGLYEQYF. Looking up the rest from reference TRBV7-6 and TRBJ2-7 gives the full variable domain: GAGVSQSPRYKVTKRGQDVALRCDPISGHVSLYWYRQALGQGPEFLTYFNYEAQQDKSGLPNDRFSAERPEGSISTLTIQRTEQRDSAMYRCASSLRPAGLYEQYFGPGTRLTVT.

In its sample, this clone was seen once. The rearrangement joins TRBV27 to TRBJ2-7, with TRBD1 identical over 7 bases. Germline-derived CDR1 and CDR2 are MNHEY and SMNVEV (reference sequence). The CDR3 runs 16 residues. Germline trimming cut 3 bases from V and 2 bases from J; bases unmatched to any gene: 10. The chain's CDR3 is CASSFRRQGGTYEQYF. The CDR3 bases are TGTGCCAGCAGTTTCCGGAGACAGGGTGGTACCTACGAGCAGTACTTC.

The chain carries TRBV7-8 and TRBJ2-3, with 7 bases fitting TRBD2. Germline values: CDR1 SGHVS, CDR2 FQNEAQ. With V trimmed by 5 bases and J by 1 base, 9 bases remained unmatched. This CDR3 has 16 amino acids. The chain's CDR3 is CASSKRWAGGTDTQYF. CDR3 nucleotides: TGTGCCAGCAGCAAGAGGTGGGCGGGGGGCACAGATACGCAGTATTTT.

The rearrangement links TRBV18 to TRBJ1-1; no definite D call. There are 16 residues in the CDR3. Germline assignment: CDR1 KGHSH and CDR2 LQKENI. V lost 3 bases and J 0 bases, leaving 14 bases between the germline ends. In DNA form, the CDR3 reads TGTGCCAGCTCACCCCTGGAAGGACTCATGAACACTGAAGCTTTCTTT. This translates into CASSPLEGLMNTEAFF.

The V call is TRBV10-2, the J call TRBJ2-3; D might be TRBD1 (6 bases). Looked up from germline, CDR1 is WSHSY and CDR2 is SAAADI. The CDR3 is 16 residues long. The V end lost 3 bases, the J end lost 2 bases, and 15 bases lay between the germline ends. CDR3 nucleotides: TGCGCCAGCAGTGATCGGGCCAGGGGAATCACAGATACGCAGTATTTT. As protein: CASSDRARGITDTQYF.

Here the CDR3 reads CASSVTSGGSGELFF. The DNA of the CDR3 is TGTGCCAGCAGCGTAACTAGCGGGGGATCCGGGGAGCTGTTTTTT. The gene calls are TRBV9 and TRBJ2-2, with 11 nucleotides matching TRBD2. With 1 base clipped from V and 6 bases from J, the junction kept 2 bases outside the gene matches. This CDR3 is 15 amino acids long. In germline, CDR1 is SGDLS, CDR2 YYNGEE.

The V and J genes are TRBV9 and TRBJ1-1; D is perhaps TRBD1 (5 bases). Trimming took 0 bases from V and 0 from J, leaving 15 bases between them. Looked up from germline, CDR1 is SGDLS and CDR2 is YYNGEE. The CDR3 totals 17 residues. The CDR3 protein is CASSVAPRALLNTEAFF. The CDR3 bases are TGTGCCAGCAGCGTAGCCCCCAGGGCCCTTTTGAACACTGAAGCTTTCTTT.

The gene calls are TRBV7-3 and TRBJ1-1; D gene uncertain. The germline V gene has CDR1 SGHTA and CDR2 FQGTGA. This CDR3 contains 17 residues. Trimming took off 2 bases at V and 4 bases at J, with 20 bases between the two ends. The CDR3 DNA reads as TGTGCCAGCAGCTTAGGCGGGAAGGGAAGGTTTGGCACTGAAGCTTTCTTT. Translated: CASSLGGKGRFGTEAFF.

The chain links TRBV5-6 to TRBJ2-5; 8 positions agree with TRBD1. Trimming removed 0 bases from V and 5 bases from J; junction bases left unmatched: 3. Germline CDR1 is SGHDT and CDR2 is YYEEEE. The CDR3 contains 14 residues. The CDR3 is CASSLAGGQETQYF. The CDR3 coding sequence is TGTGCCAGCAGCTTGGCAGGGGGCCAGGAGACCCAGTACTTC.

A few counts support this clone. V is TRBV19 and J is TRBJ1-1; 7 bases line up with TRBD1. CDR3 length: 14 amino acids. Germline CDR1 and CDR2: LNHDA and SQIVND (reference sequence). The V gene end was trimmed by 9 bases and the J gene end by 1 base; junction bases not matched to a gene: 8. This chain's CDR3 is CASLRRDRNTEAFF. The DNA for the CDR3 is TGTGCCAGCCTCCGCCGGGACAGGAACACTGAAGCTTTCTTT. Full variable domain (rest looked up from reference TRBV19 and TRBJ1-1): DGGITQSPKYLFRKEGQNVTLSCEQNLNHDAMYWYRQDPGQGLRLIYYSQIVNDFQKGDIAEGYSVSREKKESFPLTVTSAQKNPTAFYLCASLRRDRNTEAFFGQGTRLTVV.

This clone was seen only a few times. The chain uses TRBV2 and TRBJ2-7; the D gene is possibly TRBD2 (6 bases). CDR1 is SNHLY and CDR2 is FYNNEI in the germline V gene. Trimming took 5 bases from V and 4 from J, leaving 18 bases between them. The CDR3 has 15 amino acids. The CDR3 DNA follows: TGTGCCAGCAGTCGAGGCCGACTAGTTTCATACGAGCAGTACTTC. Translating gives CASSRGRLVSYEQYF.

The chain has TRBV7-8 and TRBJ2-1; D is uncertain. V lost 1 base and J 8 bases, leaving 12 bases between the germline ends. CDR1 and CDR2 (germline): SGHVS, FQNEAQ. This CDR3 spans 14 amino acids. Here the CDR3 reads CASSLVLRGDEQFF. In DNA form, the CDR3 reads TGTGCCAGCAGCTTAGTCTTACGAGGAGATGAGCAGTTCTTC. The whole variable domain, remainder taken from reference TRBV7-8 and TRBJ2-1, is GAGVSQSPRYKVAKRGQDVALRCDPISGHVSLFWYQQALGQGPEFLTYFQNEAQLDKSGLPSDRFFAERPEGSVSTLKIQRTQQEDSAVYLCASSLVLRGDEQFFGPGTRLTVL.

The V call is TRBV4-1, the J call TRBJ2-3; TRBD2 matches 12 bases. V was clipped by 2 bases and J by 6 bases; unmatched bases: 6. The CDR3 runs to 16 residues. Per the germline V gene, CDR1 is MGHRA and CDR2 is YSYEKL. CDR3 nucleotides: TGCGCCAGCAGCCAACCTAGCGGGGGGGCTTCGGATACGCAGTATTTT. Protein product: CASSQPSGGASDTQYF.

This chain uses TRBV19 with TRBJ2-3, with 9 bases matching TRBD1. Germline CDR1 and CDR2: LNHDA and SQIVND (reference sequence). The V segment lost 2 bases and the J segment 3 bases; nucleotides outside the gene matches: 6. The CDR3 sequence is 16 residues long. CDR3 loop: CASSIYGTGRTDTQYF. For the CDR3, the DNA is TGTGCCAGTAGTATATATGGGACAGGGCGGACAGATACGCAGTATTTT. Variable domain in full (rest from reference TRBV19 and TRBJ2-3): DGGITQSPKYLFRKEGQNVTLSCEQNLNHDAMYWYRQDPGQGLRLIYYSQIVNDFQKGDIAEGYSVSREKKESFPLTVTSAQKNPTAFYLCASSIYGTGRTDTQYFGPGTRLTVL.

CDR3 sequence (DNA): TGCGCCAGCAGCGTGACAGCTAACTATGGCTACACCTTC. The encoded protein is CASSVTANYGYTF. The V gene is TRBV5-1, the J gene TRBJ1-2, with TRBD1 as a possible D gene (5 bases). Trimming removed 4 bases from V and 0 bases from J, with 7 bases in between. CDR1 SGHRS and CDR2 YFSETQ come from the germline V gene. This CDR3 is built from 13 residues. Using reference TRBV5-1 and TRBJ1-2 for the parts outside the CDR3, the full variable domain is KAGVTQTPRYLIKTRGQQVTLSCSPISGHRSVSWYQQTPGQGLQFLFEYFSETQRNKGNFPGRFSGRQFSNSRSEMNVSTLELGDSALYLCASSVTANYGYTFGSGTRLTVV.

Here the CDR3 DNA reads TGTGCTAGTGGTTTGTTCTCCGGGACTAGCGGGGGGCCGGTAAAAGAGACCCAGTACTTC. This gives the protein CASGLFSGTSGGPVKETQYF. The chain joins TRBV12-5 to TRBJ2-5, with 15 bases matching TRBD2. Germline V gene sequence: CDR1 LGHNT, CDR2 FRNRAP. This CDR3 is built from 20 residues. V trimming: 2 bases; J trimming: 3 bases; junction bases outside the gene matches: 13.

The J gene is TRBJ2-3, the V gene TRBV5-4; D is unclear. CDR3 length equals 13 residues. Germline V lookup: CDR1 SGHNT, CDR2 YYREEE (reference sequence). Trimming shortened V by 4 bases and J by 3 bases, and 9 bases separated the two germline ends. DNA of the CDR3: TGTGCCAGCAGCGCGGCCGGGACAGATACGCAGTATTTT. It codes for CASSAAGTDTQYF.

The V gene is TRBV5-1, the J gene TRBJ2-3; 7 positions agree with TRBD2. In germline, CDR1 is SGHRS, CDR2 YFSETQ. V gave up 4 bases and J gave up 4 bases; unmatched junction bases: 12. This CDR3 is built from 16 residues. As DNA, the CDR3 is TGCGCCAGCAGCCAGACGGGGGGTTTCGTTTCAGATACGCAGTATTTT. This gives the protein CASSQTGGFVSDTQYF.